These 30 T cell receptor beta chains came from one sample sequenced in a study of OX40 agonist ivuxolimab in advanced cancers. Method: immunoSEQ multiplex PCR; TCRdb's copy keeps in-frame clones and lacks some. The data contain fewer than 70,000 clones, 80% to 95% of them seen just once; the ten biggest clones take up roughly 0.45%. Material: CD4+ or CD8+ T cells sorted from blood, obtained in a trial of the OX40 agonist ivuxolimab. The source is an adult with an advanced solid tumor such as melanoma, head and neck, liver or kidney cancer.

V and J are TRBV7-2 and TRBJ2-2; D remains unclear. There are 12 residues in the CDR3. CDR1 SGHTA and CDR2 FQGNSA come from the germline V gene. V lost 5 bases and J 2 bases, leaving 3 bases between the germline ends. This chain's CDR3 is CASSLNTGELFF. CDR3 nucleotides: TGTGCCAGCAGCCTAAACACCGGGGAGCTGTTTTTT.

J is TRBJ2-1 and V is TRBV10-3, with 8 bases aligning to TRBD1. Germline-derived CDR1 and CDR2 are ENHRY and SYGVKD. Trimming at V came to 7 bases and at J to 5 bases, leaving 7 bases not matched to a gene. This CDR3 has 14 residues. The CDR3 protein is CAITKDRGNNEQFF. Written as DNA, the CDR3 is TGTGCCATCACTAAAGACAGGGGCAACAATGAGCAGTTCTTC.

The rearrangement links TRBV5-1 to TRBJ2-5; 7 bases align to TRBD1. CDR3 length: 14 amino acids. Trimming cost V 4 bases and J 4 bases; bases outside gene matches: 7. Germline loops: CDR1 SGHRS, CDR2 YFSETQ. The CDR3 sequence is CASSPTGVGETQYF. The CDR3 DNA reads TGCGCCAGCAGCCCCACAGGGGTTGGAGAGACCCAGTACTTC.

The J gene is TRBJ2-1, the V gene TRBV7-9; 8 bases fit TRBD1. This CDR3 is 15 amino acids long. The germline gives CDR1 SEHNR, CDR2 FQNEAQ (reference sequence). The J segment lost 4 bases and the V segment lost 5 bases, leaving 7 bases of the junction unmatched. CDR3 sequence reads: CASSQARGLYNEQFF. The CDR3 nucleotides read TGTGCCAGCAGCCAGGCCAGGGGGCTGTACAATGAGCAGTTCTTC.

The chain joins TRBV4-3 to TRBJ1-1; D is undetermined. This CDR3 spans 16 amino acids. The germline V gene has CDR1 LGHNA and CDR2 YSLEER. Trimming took off 1 base at V and 4 bases at J, with 16 bases between the two ends. CDR3 sequence: CASSQARQKPLTEAFF. For the CDR3, the DNA is TGCGCCAGCAGCCAAGCCCGACAAAAACCGCTCACTGAAGCTTTCTTT.

V usage is TRBV10-1 and J usage is TRBJ2-3; 9 nucleotides align to TRBD2. In germline, CDR1 is WNHNN, CDR2 SYGVQD (reference sequence). The CDR3 is made up of 17 amino acids. V lost 0 bases, J lost 4 bases, and 8 bases stayed unmatched. The CDR3 loop is CASSESASGISADTQYF. CDR3 bases: TGCGCCAGCAGTGAGTCGGCTAGCGGGATATCGGCAGATACGCAGTATTTT.

The chain uses TRBV4-1 and TRBJ1-2, with D unresolved. The CDR3 length is 15 residues. With 1 base removed from V and 7 bases from J, the gap between germline ends came to 16 bases. Per germline, CDR1 MGHRA and CDR2 YSYEKL. The CDR3 DNA sequence: TGCGCCAGCAGCCAAGTTAACCTCGAGTCAAGTGGCTACACCTTC. It encodes CASSQVNLESSGYTF.

The V call is TRBV5-1, the J call TRBJ1-1; 8 bases match TRBD1. The V gene end was trimmed by 3 bases and the J gene end by 1 base; junction bases not matched to a gene: 5. CDR3 length: 15 amino acids. Per germline, CDR1 SGHRS and CDR2 YFSETQ. Here the CDR3 reads CASSSRGQENTEAFF. For the CDR3, the DNA is TGCGCCAGCAGCTCACGGGGACAGGAGAACACTGAAGCTTTCTTT.

This chain joins TRBV11-2 and TRBJ2-7; TRBD2 matches 8 bases. Germline V gives CDR1 SGHAT, CDR2 FQNNGV. The V segment lost 5 bases and the J segment 1 base; nucleotides outside the gene matches: 10. This CDR3 is 16 amino acids long. CDR3 amino acids: CASSPQAGVPSYEQYF. In DNA, the CDR3 is TGTGCCAGCAGCCCTCAAGCGGGGGTTCCTTCCTACGAGCAGTACTTC.

This sequence joins TRBV9 and TRBJ2-2, with D hard to call. V lost 4 bases and J lost 1, with 8 bases in between. Looked up from germline, CDR1 is SGDLS and CDR2 is YYNGEE. This CDR3 has 14 residues. Written as DNA, the CDR3 is TGTGCCAGCAGCCCTCGTATGAACACCGGGGAGCTGTTTTTT. Amino acid sequence: CASSPRMNTGELFF. The whole variable domain, filled in from reference TRBV9 and TRBJ2-2, reads DSGVTQTPKHLITATGQRVTLRCSPRSGDLSVYWYQQSLDQGLQFLIQYYNGEERAKGNILERFSAQQFPDLHSELNLSSLELGDSALYFCASSPRMNTGELFFGEGSRLTVL.

The chain links TRBV4-3 to TRBJ2-3; TRBD2 matches 9 bases. This CDR3 is 17 amino acids long. V dropped 0 bases and J dropped 8; count of bases not matched to a gene: 12. The V gene's germline CDR1 is LGHNA and CDR2 YSLEER. Here the CDR3 DNA reads TGCGCCAGCAGCCAAGATCGACTAGCGGCGAACCCTTTTACGCAGTATTTT. This sequence encodes CASSQDRLAANPFTQYF.

V gene TRBV6-5 combines with J gene TRBJ2-1; 9 positions match TRBD2. Looked up from germline, CDR1 is MNHEY and CDR2 is SVGAGI. The V segment lost 2 bases and the J segment 7 bases; nucleotides outside the gene matches: 6. CDR3 length: 15 residues. The CDR3 loop reads CASSYGTSKTNEQFF. CDR3 coding DNA: TGTGCCAGCAGTTACGGGACTAGCAAAACTAATGAGCAGTTCTTC.

This clone came up once. The chain joins TRBV9 to TRBJ2-1, with 10 bases lining up with TRBD1. The ends lost 6 bases at V and 2 bases at J; junction bases unmatched: 5. Germline CDR1 SGDLS, CDR2 YYNGEE. The CDR3 has 15 residues. CDR3 sequence reads: CASNSGTGAYNEQFF. DNA for the CDR3: TGTGCCAGCAACTCCGGGACAGGGGCCTACAATGAGCAGTTCTTC.

This chain joins TRBV6-1 and TRBJ2-7; TRBD1 matches 9 bases. The germline V gene has CDR1 MNHNS and CDR2 SASEGT. The CDR3 contains 16 residues. The ends lost 2 bases at V and 1 base at J; junction bases unmatched: 6. The CDR3 is CASSEPGQGSSYEQYF. CDR3 bases: TGTGCCAGCAGTGAACCGGGACAGGGTTCTTCCTACGAGCAGTACTTC.

The chain combines TRBV7-9 with TRBJ2-3, with D possibly TRBD2 on 5 matching bases. The CDR3 loop spans 16 amino acids. Germline-derived CDR1 and CDR2 are SEHNR and FQNEAQ (reference sequence). V lost 1 base and J lost 4, with 15 bases in between. The CDR3 protein is CASSLGGAGEADTQYF. DNA for the CDR3: TGTGCCAGCAGCTTAGGGGGTGCCGGGGAAGCAGATACGCAGTATTTT.

The chain carries TRBV6-5 and TRBJ2-7, with 10 bases aligning to TRBD2. This CDR3 has 13 residues. After removal of 4 bases from V and 4 bases from J, the junction contained 1 base not matched to a gene. The germline V gene encodes CDR1 MNHEY and CDR2 SVGAGI. The DNA for the CDR3 is TGTGCCAGCAGTTTAGCGGGAGGATACGAGCAGTACTTC. As protein: CASSLAGGYEQYF.

The CDR3 nucleotides are TGTGCCAGTAGGGAGGGACTAGCGGGAGGCGATGAGCAGTTCTTC. It translates to CASREGLAGGDEQFF. The J gene is TRBJ2-1, the V gene TRBV19; 15 bases map to TRBD2. Looked up from germline, CDR1 is LNHDA and CDR2 is SQIVND (reference sequence). This CDR3 has 15 residues. The V segment lost 6 bases and the J segment 8 bases; nucleotides outside the gene matches: 5.

The chain joins TRBV25-1 to TRBJ2-7; no reliable D call. There are 13 residues in the CDR3. V lost 10 bases and J lost 4, with 17 bases in between. Germline V lookup: CDR1 MGHDK, CDR2 SYGVNS. CDR3 sequence reads: CATSDGVEYEQYF. CDR3 nucleotide sequence: TGTGCCACCTCGGACGGTGTCGAATACGAGCAGTACTTC.

The chain carries TRBV2 and TRBJ1-2; D perhaps matches TRBD1 (5 bases). CDR3 size: 12 residues. Germline V gives CDR1 SNHLY, CDR2 FYNNEI. Trimming took 7 bases from V and 2 from J, leaving 8 bases between them. The CDR3 nucleotides are TGTGCCAGCACCTCAGGGAACTATGGCTACACCTTC. Translating it yields CASTSGNYGYTF.

V is TRBV6-1 and J is TRBJ2-1, with a weak D call TRBD1 (5 bases). The germline CDR1 and CDR2 sequences are MNHNS and SASEGT. V dropped 6 bases and J dropped 5 bases, with 11 bases sitting between them. The CDR3 runs to 13 residues. The CDR3 nucleotides read TGTGCCAGCAGCACCCTAGGGGACAATGAGCAGTTCTTC. Protein: CASSTLGDNEQFF.

This chain connects TRBV5-3 to TRBJ1-2, with 9 nucleotides matching TRBD1. TRBV5-3 belongs to the ORF category, with a function that is uncertain. CDR3 size: 14 residues. V dropped 5 bases and J dropped 5; count of bases not matched to a gene: 7. The CDR3 reads CARSLGQGSYGYTF. CDR3 in DNA: TGTGCCAGAAGTCTTGGACAGGGGTCATATGGCTACACCTTC.

The V gene is TRBV18, the J gene TRBJ1-2; 12 bases are a match to TRBD1. CDR1 KGHSH and CDR2 LQKENI come from the germline V gene. The CDR3 totals 13 residues. The V gene end was trimmed by 9 bases and the J gene end by 6 bases; junction bases not matched to a gene: 5. The chain's CDR3 is CARAGQGADGYTF. CDR3 coding DNA: TGTGCCAGGGCGGGACAGGGGGCGGATGGCTACACCTTC.

The chain employs TRBV30 and TRBJ2-3, with 10 nucleotides matching TRBD2. Germline V gives CDR1 GTSNPN, CDR2 SVGIG (reference sequence). V gave up 4 bases and J gave up 2 bases; unmatched junction bases: 15. The CDR3 sequence is 18 residues long. The CDR3 DNA reads as TGTGCCTGGAACCGCCTAGCGGGAGTGAATAGGGCCACAGATACGCAGTATTTT. This translates into CAWNRLAGVNRATDTQYF.

The V call is TRBV5-8, the J call TRBJ2-1; 13 nucleotides align to TRBD2. CDR3 length equals 15 residues. The ends lost 8 bases at V and 9 bases at J; junction bases unmatched: 11. Germline lookup yields CDR1 SGHTS and CDR2 YDEGEE. The CDR3 here is CASRRGTSGIGEQFF. The CDR3 region has the DNA TGTGCCAGTCGACGAGGGACTAGCGGGATCGGTGAGCAGTTCTTC.

The chain couples TRBV13 to TRBJ1-3, with unresolved D. The CDR3 has 15 residues. The germline CDR1 and CDR2 sequences are PRHDT and FYEKMQ (reference sequence). Trimming cost V 3 bases and J 4 bases, with 13 bases left between them. CDR3: CASSFDAGPGNTIYF. DNA of the CDR3: TGTGCCAGCAGCTTCGACGCGGGCCCGGGAAACACCATATATTTT.

This clone was seen once. The genes are TRBV18 and TRBJ2-7; 11 nucleotides agree with TRBD2. Trimming cost V 2 bases and J 4 bases; bases outside gene matches: 10. Germline values: CDR1 KGHSH, CDR2 LQKENI. The CDR3 runs 17 residues. As DNA, the CDR3 is TGTGCCAGCTCACCAGCTCTCTTAGCGGGAGGGACGTACGAGCAGTACTTC. Its protein product is CASSPALLAGGTYEQYF.

This clone was seen only once. V is TRBV18 and J is TRBJ2-4, with 7 bases lining up with TRBD2. V dropped 3 bases and J dropped 8; count of bases not matched to a gene: 7. Germline V gene lookup returns CDR1 KGHSH and CDR2 LQKENI. The CDR3 contains 14 residues. As DNA, the CDR3 is TGTGCCAGCTCACCGGGGGGGGTTGCGGACATTCAGTACTTC. It translates to CASSPGGVADIQYF.

This clone showed up just a few times. V is TRBV2 and J is TRBJ1-2; 9 nucleotides agree with TRBD1. Germline V gene sequence: CDR1 SNHLY, CDR2 FYNNEI. The CDR3 runs to 14 residues. V gave up 4 bases and J gave up 4 bases; unmatched junction bases: 4. The CDR3 loop is CASSGQGESYGYTF. CDR3 DNA sequence: TGTGCCAGCAGTGGACAGGGGGAAAGCTATGGCTACACCTTC.

In its sample, this clone was seen once. A junction boundary mismatches the germline segment, possibly from a read error. This same CDR3 is encoded by further DNA sequences in the sample. V is TRBV20-1 and J is TRBJ2-1; D might be TRBD1 or TRBD2, each matching 5 bases. CDR3 size: 10 residues. CDR1 and CDR2 from the germline V gene are DFQATT and SNEGSKA (reference sequence). Written as DNA, the CDR3 is TGCAGTGTCGACGGGGCTCCTCAGGTCTTC. Protein sequence: CSVDGAPQVF.

The chain has TRBV27 and TRBJ2-3; TRBD1 might be the D (7 bases). This CDR3 is built from 17 residues. The V end lost 2 bases, the J end lost 8 bases, and 23 bases lay between the germline ends. Germline V gene sequence: CDR1 MNHEY, CDR2 SMNVEV (reference sequence). DNA of the CDR3: TGTGCCAGCAGTTTAACTGGGAGGCAGGGGGTCGGCGGTACGCAGTATTTT. It yields the protein CASSLTGRQGVGGTQYF.